One sample yielded the 22 T cell receptor beta chains listed below, sequenced in a study of human T cells and chemical hapten exposure. Each CDR3 protein gets one entry after TCRdb re-called the RACE reads with MiXCR. The table records approximately 97,000 distinct CDR3 sequences, 25% to 35% of them present only once. Time point reported: patch test 3, about 24 weeks after DPC sensitization. Treatment here: therapeutic diphenylcyclopropenone sensitization with weekly scalp DPC. The sample in question was whole blood, obtained in connection with sensitization to the hapten diphenylcyclopropenone (DPC). The receptors originated from a middle-aged man with alopecia areata. Some clones in this sample may be carry-over from other donors' samples.

The sample holds one count of this clonotype. This rearrangement joins TRBV27 to TRBJ2-5; 7 bases are a match to TRBD2. The germline V gene has CDR1 MNHEY and CDR2 SMNVEV (reference sequence). The CDR3 loop spans 13 amino acids. V trimming: 3 bases; J trimming: 5 bases; junction bases outside the gene matches: 3. CDR3 in amino acids: CASSFTSDETQYF. CDR3 sequence (DNA): TGTGCCAGCAGTTTTACTAGCGACGAGACCCAGTACTTC.

The V call is TRBV18, the J call TRBJ1-1; D remains ambiguous. Trimming took 3 bases from V and 1 from J, leaving 9 bases between them. Germline assignment: CDR1 KGHSH and CDR2 LQKENI. This CDR3 region has 14 residues. The CDR3 coding sequence is TGTGCCAGCTCACCTGTTCCGACGAACACTGAAGCTTTCTTT. As protein: CASSPVPTNTEAFF. The full variable domain, in which reference TRBV18 and TRBJ1-1 provide the parts outside the CDR3, is NAGVMQNPRHLVRRRGQEARLRCSPMKGHSHVYWYRQLPEEGLKFMVYLQKENIIDESGMPKERFSAEFPKEGPSILRIQQVVRGDSAAYFCASSPVPTNTEAFFGQGTRLTVV.

The chain employs TRBV12-3 or TRBV12-4 and TRBJ1-2, with D unresolved. Trimming removed 3 bases at V and 7 bases at J, with 12 bases between. This CDR3 is built from 13 residues. CDR3 sequence (DNA): TGTGCCAGCAGTTTCAAAGGGCAGCCTGGCTACACCTTC. Translating it yields CASSFKGQPGYTF.

The CDR3 coding sequence is TGTGCCAGCACCCCGGGACTAGCGGGAGGTCTCTTGAGGCGCACAGATACGCAGTATTTT. Protein product: CASTPGLAGGLLRRTDTQYF. The chain uses TRBV27 and TRBJ2-3, with TRBD2 identical over 15 bases. J lost 1 base, V lost 7 bases, and 15 bases had no gene match. Germline V CDR1 and CDR2: MNHEY, SMNVEV (reference sequence). This CDR3 contains 20 residues.

The V and J genes are TRBV6-2 or TRBV6-3 and TRBJ1-5; no clear D. V was clipped by 2 bases and J by 1 base, with 12 bases between them. This CDR3 contains 16 residues. Germline V CDR1 and CDR2: MNHEY, SVGEGT. This CDR3 reads CASSYRRADSNQPQHF. CDR3 coding DNA: TGTGCCAGCAGTTACAGGAGGGCAGACAGCAATCAGCCCCAGCATTTT.

The CDR3, as DNA: TGTGCCAGCAGCCCGGACAGATGGGGTAATCAGCCCCAGCATTTT. Amino acids: CASSPDRWGNQPQHF. The rearrangement joins TRBV7-9 to TRBJ1-5; tentatively, D is TRBD1 (6 bases). This CDR3 comprises 15 residues. V lost 5 bases and J lost 4, with 15 bases in between. The germline gives CDR1 SEHNR, CDR2 FQNEAQ (reference sequence).

The table lists this clonotype with a count of one. The rearrangement links TRBV27 to TRBJ2-6; no firm D call. This CDR3 has 12 residues. The germline V and J ends were trimmed by 6 bases and 6 bases, with 6 bases remaining between them. Germline lookup yields CDR1 MNHEY and CDR2 SMNVEV (reference sequence). Here the CDR3 reads CASRGLANVLTF. The CDR3, as DNA: TGTGCCAGCAGAGGCTTGGCCAACGTCCTGACTTTC.

The CDR3 loop is CSASPSGRAGGELFF. The CDR3 region has the DNA TGCAGTGCTAGTCCTAGCGGGAGGGCCGGCGGGGAGCTGTTTTTT. The chain uses TRBV20-1 and TRBJ2-2, with 12 bases matching TRBD2. Germline CDR1 and CDR2: DFQATT and SNEGSKA (reference sequence). This CDR3 spans 15 amino acids. J gave up 7 bases and V 3 bases, and 6 bases lay outside the gene matches.

The V and J genes are TRBV5-6 and TRBJ1-1; a possible D gene is TRBD1 (6 bases). The CDR3 has 14 residues. Between the trimmed V and J ends, which lost 4 bases and 0 bases, there was a span of 10 bases. CDR1 is SGHDT, CDR2 YYEEEE, per germline. The CDR3 is CASSRTDVNTEAFF. CDR3 nucleotide sequence: TGTGCCAGCAGCCGGACAGATGTGAACACTGAAGCTTTCTTT.

This clonotype was seen repeatedly, ten times or more. This rearrangement joins TRBV6-5 to TRBJ2-6; weak D call: TRBD1 (6 bases). Germline loops: CDR1 MNHEY, CDR2 SVGAGI. Between the trimmed V and J ends, which lost 6 bases and 2 bases, there was a span of 26 bases. The CDR3 length is 20 residues. CDR3 sequence (DNA): TGTGCCAGCAGGCCGACAGGCGGGTTGACTGGAACGGCTGGGGCCAACGTCCTGACTTTC. This gives the protein CASRPTGGLTGTAGANVLTF.

The V gene is TRBV5-1, the J gene TRBJ2-5; TRBD2 matches 7 bases. With V trimmed by 4 bases and J by 3 bases, 6 bases remained unmatched. Germline assignment: CDR1 SGHRS and CDR2 YFSETQ. This CDR3 is built from 14 residues. CDR3 loop: CASSPAGAKETQYF. As DNA, the CDR3 is TGCGCCAGCAGCCCGGCGGGAGCGAAAGAGACCCAGTACTTC.

In its sample, this clonotype was seen a few times. V gene TRBV7-3 combines with J gene TRBJ2-1; D remains unclear. The germline V and J ends were trimmed by 2 bases and 0 bases, with 11 bases remaining between them. Germline CDR1 and CDR2: SGHTA and FQGTGA. There are 16 residues in the CDR3. The CDR3 DNA reads as TGTGCCAGCAGCTTAGGTAGCCTGAGCTCCTACAATGAGCAGTTCTTC. This gives the protein CASSLGSLSSYNEQFF.

The chain joins TRBV10-1 to TRBJ2-7; 13 positions agree with TRBD2. The V segment lost 0 bases and the J segment 11 bases; nucleotides outside the gene matches: 1. CDR1 is WNHNN and CDR2 is SYGVQD in the germline V gene (reference sequence). The CDR3 runs to 13 residues. The CDR3 DNA reads TGCGCCAGCAGTGAGTCGACTAGCGGGAGGAAGTACTTC. Amino acids: CASSESTSGRKYF.

V gene TRBV5-8 combines with J gene TRBJ2-5; possible D gene TRBD1, 7 bases. The CDR3 loop spans 14 amino acids. Germline CDR1 is SGHTS and CDR2 is YDEGEE. Trimming left V 3 bases short and J 4 bases short, with 13 bases between. CDR3 sequence: CASSSYRGGETQYF. The CDR3 DNA follows: TGTGCCAGCAGCTCCTACAGGGGAGGAGAGACCCAGTACTTC.

The rearrangement joins TRBV4-3 to TRBJ2-3, with 10 bases aligning to TRBD2. CDR3 size: 17 residues. CDR1 and CDR2 from the germline V gene are LGHNA and YSLEER. Losses at the gene ends were 0 bases for V and 4 bases for J; bases not matched to a gene: 7. The chain's CDR3 is CASSQDGGLAGADTQYF. The DNA for the CDR3 is TGCGCCAGCAGCCAAGACGGCGGGCTAGCGGGAGCAGATACGCAGTATTTT.

This clonotype was counted a few times. The rearrangement joins TRBV11-2 to TRBJ2-7; D call uncertain. The V and J ends lost 0 bases and 2 bases respectively, with 17 bases between them. Germline V gene data show CDR1 as SGHAT and CDR2 as FQNNGV. CDR3 size: 17 residues. CDR3 sequence (DNA): TGTGCCAGCAGCTTAGAATCTCGCCTCTCCACTGCCTACGAGCAGTACTTC. It specifies CASSLESRLSTAYEQYF.

The V call is TRBV18, the J call TRBJ1-1, with D uncertain. Trimming pared 3 bases from V and 6 bases from J, leaving 14 bases between. Germline CDR1 and CDR2: KGHSH and LQKENI. The CDR3 is 14 amino acids. In nucleotides, the CDR3 is TGTGCCAGCTCACCCCCAGCCAAGCCATCTGAAGCTTTCTTT. Protein: CASSPPAKPSEAFF.

This clonotype has only a few counts. V gene TRBV5-1 combines with J gene TRBJ2-7; a weak D match, TRBD2 (5 bases). V lost 3 bases and J 0 bases, leaving 10 bases between the germline ends. The CDR3 runs to 14 residues. Germline V gives CDR1 SGHRS, CDR2 YFSETQ. CDR3 protein: CASSSDGDSYEQYF. The CDR3 region has the DNA TGCGCCAGCAGCTCGGACGGGGACTCCTACGAGCAGTACTTC. The whole variable domain, filled in from reference TRBV5-1 and TRBJ2-7, reads KAGVTQTPRYLIKTRGQQVTLSCSPISGHRSVSWYQQTPGQGLQFLFEYFSETQRNKGNFPGRFSGRQFSNSRSEMNVSTLELGDSALYLCASSSDGDSYEQYFGPGTRLTVT.

This clonotype occurred a few times. The rearrangement links TRBV28 to TRBJ2-3; D possibly corresponds to TRBD1 (6 bases). The germline V and J ends were trimmed by 5 bases and 1 base, with 13 bases remaining between them. CDR1 is MDHEN, CDR2 SYDVKM, per germline. CDR3 length: 15 amino acids. CDR3 sequence: CASSQQGWGTDTQYF. For the CDR3, the DNA is TGTGCCAGCAGTCAGCAGGGGTGGGGCACAGATACGCAGTATTTT.

The chain employs TRBV20-1 and TRBJ2-7; TRBD1 matches at 10 bases. CDR3 length: 15 residues. Germline CDR1 and CDR2: DFQATT and SNEGSKA (reference sequence). Trimming cost V 3 bases and J 1 base; bases outside gene matches: 6. CDR3 amino acids: CSASPGTGASYEQYF. The CDR3 DNA reads as TGCAGTGCTAGCCCCGGGACAGGGGCTTCCTACGAGCAGTACTTC.

This clonotype was seen only a few times. The chain combines TRBV7-9 with TRBJ2-6; 7 nucleotides agree with TRBD1. CDR1 SEHNR and CDR2 FQNEAQ come from the germline V gene (reference sequence). The CDR3 runs to 16 residues. The J segment lost 2 bases and the V segment lost 3 bases, leaving 4 bases of the junction unmatched. CDR3 DNA sequence: TGTGCCAGCAGCTTCACAGGGGATGCTGGGGCCAACGTCCTGACTTTC. Its translation: CASSFTGDAGANVLTF.

This clonotype was detected only a few times. This chain links TRBV20-1 with TRBJ2-3; 14 nucleotides align to TRBD2. CDR1 is DFQATT and CDR2 is SNEGSKA in the germline V gene (reference sequence). The trim removed 6 bases at V and 8 bases at J, leaving 13 bases unmatched. The CDR3 spans 16 residues. In DNA, the CDR3 is TGCAGTGCCAAATTCATCCAAGGGACTAGCGGGAGTACGCAGTATTTT. Translating it yields CSAKFIQGTSGSTQYF.